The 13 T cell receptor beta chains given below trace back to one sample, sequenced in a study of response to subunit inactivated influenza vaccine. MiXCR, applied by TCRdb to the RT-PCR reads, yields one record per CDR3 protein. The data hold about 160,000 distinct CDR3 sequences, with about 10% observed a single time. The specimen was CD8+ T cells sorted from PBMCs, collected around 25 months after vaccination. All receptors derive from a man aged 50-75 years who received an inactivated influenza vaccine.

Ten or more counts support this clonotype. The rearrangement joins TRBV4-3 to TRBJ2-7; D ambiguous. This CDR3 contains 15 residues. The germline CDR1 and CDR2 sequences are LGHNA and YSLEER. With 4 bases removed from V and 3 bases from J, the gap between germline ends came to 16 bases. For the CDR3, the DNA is TGCGCCAGCAGCCCCTCTCCGGGTTTTGGCTACGAGCAGTACTTC. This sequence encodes CASSPSPGFGYEQYF.

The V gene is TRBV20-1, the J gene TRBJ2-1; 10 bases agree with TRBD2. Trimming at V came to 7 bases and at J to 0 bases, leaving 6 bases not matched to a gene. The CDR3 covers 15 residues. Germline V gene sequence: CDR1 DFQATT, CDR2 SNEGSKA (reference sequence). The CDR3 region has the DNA TGCAGTGGAAAGCGGGAGGGCAGCTCCTACAATGAGCAGTTCTTC. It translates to CSGKREGSSYNEQFF.

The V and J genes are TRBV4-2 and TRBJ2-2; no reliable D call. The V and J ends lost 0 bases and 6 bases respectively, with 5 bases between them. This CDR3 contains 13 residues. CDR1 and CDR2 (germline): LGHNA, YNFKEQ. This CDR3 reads CASSQEAPGELFF. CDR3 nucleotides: TGTGCCAGCAGCCAAGAAGCCCCCGGGGAGCTGTTTTTT.

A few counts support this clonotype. The CDR3 coding sequence is TGTGCCAGCAGCTCAATAGTTCAGGGGACAGGGGACTACAATGAGCAGTTCTTC. Translated, it gives CASSSIVQGTGDYNEQFF. The J gene is TRBJ2-1, the V gene TRBV11-2, with TRBD1 identical over 10 bases. The CDR3 covers 18 residues. With V trimmed by 4 bases and J by 3 bases, 12 bases remained unmatched. Germline assignment: CDR1 SGHAT and CDR2 FQNNGV.

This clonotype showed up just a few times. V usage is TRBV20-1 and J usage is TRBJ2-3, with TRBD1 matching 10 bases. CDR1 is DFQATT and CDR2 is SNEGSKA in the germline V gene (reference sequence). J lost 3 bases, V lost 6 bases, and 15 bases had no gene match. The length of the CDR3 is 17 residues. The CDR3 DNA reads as TGCAGTGCCACTAAGGACAGGGGGTCCCCCTGGACAGATACGCAGTATTTT. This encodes CSATKDRGSPWTDTQYF.

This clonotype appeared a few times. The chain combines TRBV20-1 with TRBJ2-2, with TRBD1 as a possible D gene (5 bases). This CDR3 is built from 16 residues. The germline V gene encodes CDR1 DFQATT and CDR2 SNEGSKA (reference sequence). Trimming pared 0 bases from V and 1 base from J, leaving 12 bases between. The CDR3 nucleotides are TGCAGTGCTAGAGATATGAGACAGATGAACACCGGGGAGCTGTTTTTT. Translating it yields CSARDMRQMNTGELFF.

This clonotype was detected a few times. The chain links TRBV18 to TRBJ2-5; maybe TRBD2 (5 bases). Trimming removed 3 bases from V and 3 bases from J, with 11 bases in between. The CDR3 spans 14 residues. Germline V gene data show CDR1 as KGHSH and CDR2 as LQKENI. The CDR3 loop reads CASSPTDFEETQYF. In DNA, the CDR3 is TGTGCCAGCTCACCGACGGACTTTGAAGAGACCCAGTACTTC.

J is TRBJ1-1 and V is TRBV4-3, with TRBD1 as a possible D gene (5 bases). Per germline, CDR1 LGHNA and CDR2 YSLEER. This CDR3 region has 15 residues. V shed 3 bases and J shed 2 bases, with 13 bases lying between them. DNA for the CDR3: TGCGCCAGCAGCCAGCGGTGGGGGGGTAACACTGAAGCTTTCTTT. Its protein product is CASSQRWGGNTEAFF.

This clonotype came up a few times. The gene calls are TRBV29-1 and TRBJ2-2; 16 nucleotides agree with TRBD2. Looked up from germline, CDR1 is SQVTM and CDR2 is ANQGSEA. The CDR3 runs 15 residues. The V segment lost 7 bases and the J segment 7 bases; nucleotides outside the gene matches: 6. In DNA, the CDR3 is TGCAGCGCCGCTGGGACTAGCGGGAGGGTCGGGGAGCTGTTTTTT. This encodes CSAAGTSGRVGELFF.

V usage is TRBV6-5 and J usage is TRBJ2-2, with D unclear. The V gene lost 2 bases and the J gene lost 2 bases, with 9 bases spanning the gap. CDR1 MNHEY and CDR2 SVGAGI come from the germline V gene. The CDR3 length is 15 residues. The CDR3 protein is CASSYRRSNTGELFF. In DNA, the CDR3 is TGTGCCAGCAGTTACCGCAGGTCCAACACCGGGGAGCTGTTTTTT.

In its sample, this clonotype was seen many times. The chain's CDR3 is CASSLRETSNEQFF. The CDR3 DNA sequence: TGCGCCAGCAGCCTAAGAGAGACTAGTAATGAGCAGTTCTTC. The chain has TRBV4-3 and TRBJ2-1, with a possible D match to TRBD2 (6 bases). Trimming took 4 bases from V and 7 from J, leaving 14 bases between them. This CDR3 is 14 amino acids long. Germline CDR1 and CDR2: LGHNA and YSLEER.

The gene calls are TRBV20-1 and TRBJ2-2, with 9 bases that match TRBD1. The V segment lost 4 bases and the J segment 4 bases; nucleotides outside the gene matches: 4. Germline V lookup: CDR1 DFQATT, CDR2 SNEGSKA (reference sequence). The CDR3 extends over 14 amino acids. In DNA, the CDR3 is TGCAGTGCTACACCGGACAGGGGCACCGGGGAGCTGTTTTTT. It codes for CSATPDRGTGELFF.

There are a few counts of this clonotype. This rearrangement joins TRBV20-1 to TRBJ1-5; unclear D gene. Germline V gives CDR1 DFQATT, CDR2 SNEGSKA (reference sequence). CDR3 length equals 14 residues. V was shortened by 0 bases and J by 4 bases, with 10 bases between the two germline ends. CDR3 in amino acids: CSARDVWENQPQHF. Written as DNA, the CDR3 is TGCAGTGCTAGAGATGTATGGGAGAATCAGCCCCAGCATTTT.